This record covers a single T cell receptor beta chain. Its specificity is unknown. CDR3 size: 14 residues. V gave up 1 base and J gave up 8 bases, with 12 bases separating them. In germline, CDR1 is SGHNT, CDR2 YENEEA. The sample belongs to a study of cytomegalovirus exposure and HLA in healthy donors. Broader study findings: Later analysis suggested most CMV-associated TCR beta chains were HLA-restricted. With later analysis, a missense DCLRE1C variant became linked to TCR beta V- and J-gene trimming. TCR association rates varied by HLA locus in a later analysis, with DRB1 highest and HLA-C lowest. A prior analysis recorded that most TCR beta V segments were productive about 87% or about 30% of the time.

The PCR made use of 60 Vbeta and 13 Jbeta primers. Sequenced by immunoSEQ multiplex PCR; TCRdb stores in-frame clones only, minus some. Its table records 96,000 or so clones. Sequencing was carried out using PBMCs. The gene calls are TRBV11-3 and TRBJ2-1; possible D gene TRBD1, 5 bases. This sequence was found in a woman under 40 in good health and CMV-seronegative. The CDR3 loop reads CASSLGQGSDEQFF. In DNA, the CDR3 is TGTGCCAGCAGCTTAGGCCAGGGTTCGGATGAGCAGTTCTTC.